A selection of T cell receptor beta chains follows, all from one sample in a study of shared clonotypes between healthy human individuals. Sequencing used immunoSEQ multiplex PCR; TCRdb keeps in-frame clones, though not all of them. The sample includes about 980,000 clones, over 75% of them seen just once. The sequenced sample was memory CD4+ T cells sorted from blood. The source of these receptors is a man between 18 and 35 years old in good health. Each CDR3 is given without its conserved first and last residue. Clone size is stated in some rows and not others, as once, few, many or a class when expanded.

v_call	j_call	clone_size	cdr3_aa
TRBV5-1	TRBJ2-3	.	ASSLEQVSDTQY
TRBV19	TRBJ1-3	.	ASSRDRALSGNTIY
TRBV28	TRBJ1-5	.	ASSFIVTGTLKPQH
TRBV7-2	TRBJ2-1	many	ASSLARVGSNEQF
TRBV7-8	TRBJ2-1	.	ASSIVGTSGYNEQF
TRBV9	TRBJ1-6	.	ASSVEQANSPLH
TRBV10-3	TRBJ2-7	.	AIRDKAYEQY
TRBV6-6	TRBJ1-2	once	ASSRGQGINYGYT
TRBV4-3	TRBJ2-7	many	ASSQDLASYEQY
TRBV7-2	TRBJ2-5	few	ASSTWRGETQY
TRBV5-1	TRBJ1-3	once	ASSAETGNTIY
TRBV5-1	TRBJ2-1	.	ASSLGLAGINEQF
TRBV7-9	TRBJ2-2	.	ASSVAGSNTGELF
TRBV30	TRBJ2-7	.	AWSVPDTSAQY